The 21 T cell receptor beta chains presented below share a single source sample, sequenced in a study of T cell repertoires in cytomegalovirus infection. These receptors have no identified antigens. One entry per CDR3 protein results from TCRdb running MiXCR on the reads. The data show fewer than 900,000 distinct CDR3 sequences, with about 28% seen just once and around 12% held by the top ten. The material sequenced was cultured CD8+ T cells from PBMCs, taken from culture after CMV antigen stimulation. Receptors originate from a human donor in good health (CMV status not recorded). Some clones in this sample may be carry-over from other donors' samples.

The chain uses TRBV12-3 or TRBV12-4 and TRBJ1-1, with D perhaps TRBD1 (5 bases). The germline V and J ends were trimmed by 5 bases and 1 base, with 17 bases remaining between them. The CDR3 covers 16 residues. The CDR3 protein is CASSPRPEGPNTEAFF. The CDR3 nucleotides are TGTGCCAGCAGTCCTCGTCCGGAGGGGCCGAACACTGAAGCTTTCTTT.

This clonotype showed up just a few times. The rearrangement uses TRBV6-1 and TRBJ1-2; no definite D call. Trimming shortened V by 1 base and J by 4 bases, and 10 bases separated the two germline ends. CDR3 length: 14 residues. The germline CDR1 and CDR2 sequences are MNHNS and SASEGT. The CDR3 DNA reads as TGTGCCAGCAGTGAAGGCTTGGGGTTCTATGGCTACACCTTC. Translated: CASSEGLGFYGYTF.

Turning to this clonotype: One junction end does not reproduce the germline sequence, and a read error may be involved. The CDR3 region has the DNA TGTGCCTGCAGCCCGGGACAGGGGTCGCCTAAGGGAGCCTACAATGAGCAGTTCTTC. This translates into CACSPGQGSPKGAYNEQFF. The chain has TRBV11-2 and TRBJ2-1, with 10 bases that match TRBD1. The germline CDR1 and CDR2 sequences are SGHAT and FQNNGV. The CDR3 consists of 19 residues.

The chain is built from TRBV6-6 and TRBJ1-1; 7 bases fit TRBD1. Trimming at V came to 2 bases and at J to 5 bases, leaving 2 bases not matched to a gene. This CDR3 spans 13 amino acids. CDR1 and CDR2 from the germline V gene are MNHNY and SVGAGI (reference sequence). The CDR3 sequence is CASSYVRGTEAFF. The CDR3 DNA sequence: TGTGCCAGCAGTTACGTCAGGGGGACTGAAGCTTTCTTT.

This clonotype has more than one count but fewer than ten. The chain employs TRBV7-3 and TRBJ1-2; TRBD1 aligns across 8 bases. The CDR3 runs to 17 residues. Germline V gene data show CDR1 as SGHTA and CDR2 as FQGTGA. After removal of 4 bases from V and 8 bases from J, the junction contained 18 bases not matched to a gene. CDR3 amino acids: CASSSTKWTGTFGGYTF. For the CDR3, the DNA is TGTGCCAGCAGCTCGACAAAATGGACAGGGACCTTCGGGGGCTACACCTTC.

This chain links TRBV11-1 with TRBJ2-7; no definite D call. V gave up 5 bases and J gave up 3 bases, with 14 bases separating them. CDR3 length: 14 residues. The V gene's germline CDR1 is SGHAT and CDR2 FQDESV (reference sequence). The CDR3 is CASSPRRAHYEQYV. The CDR3 coding sequence is TGTGCCAGCAGCCCACGAAGGGCCCACTACGAGCAGTACGTC.

V and J are TRBV9 and TRBJ1-4, with 7 bases fitting TRBD1. The CDR3 sequence is 15 residues long. Germline-derived CDR1 and CDR2 are SGDLS and YYNGEE. V shed 0 bases, J shed 5 bases, and the junction held 4 bases outside the gene matches. CDR3 sequence (DNA): TGTGCCAGCAGCGTAGATGGGACAGACAATGAAAAACTGTTTTTT. Protein product: CASSVDGTDNEKLFF.

This clonotype was found a few times. The V and J genes are TRBV11-2 and TRBJ1-1; D is perhaps TRBD1 (6 bases). Germline CDR1 is SGHAT and CDR2 is FQNNGV. The CDR3 runs 16 residues. The V gene lost 6 bases and the J gene lost 1 base, with 18 bases spanning the gap. The CDR3 bases are TGTGCCAGCAGTTTTTGGTTAAAGACAGGGAACACTGAAGCTTTCTTT. This encodes CASSFWLKTGNTEAFF.

The rearrangement links TRBV6-1 to TRBJ2-7, with 9 positions matching TRBD2. The V gene's germline CDR1 is MNHNS and CDR2 SASEGT. Germline trimming cut 4 bases from V and 6 bases from J; bases unmatched to any gene: 7. The CDR3 has 14 amino acids. The DNA for the CDR3 is TGTGCCAGCAGTGGTACGGGACTAGCAGGCGAGCAGTACTTC. This codes for CASSGTGLAGEQYF.

The chain has TRBV7-2 and TRBJ2-1, with TRBD2 matching 9 bases. The J segment lost 6 bases and the V segment lost 5 bases, leaving 8 bases of the junction unmatched. The CDR3 spans 15 residues. CDR1 and CDR2 (germline): SGHTA, FQGNSA. CDR3 region: CASSEGAGGPNEQFF. Written as DNA, the CDR3 is TGTGCCAGCAGCGAAGGGGCGGGGGGGCCCAATGAGCAGTTCTTC. The full variable domain, completed using reference TRBV7-2 and TRBJ2-1, is GAGVSQSPSNKVTEKGKDVELRCDPISGHTALYWYRQSLGQGLEFLIYFQGNSAPDKSGLPSDRFSAERTGGSVSTLTIQRTQQEDSAVYLCASSEGAGGPNEQFFGPGTRLTVL.

This clonotype has more than one count but fewer than ten. The chain joins TRBV20-1 to TRBJ2-2, with D possibly being TRBD1 or TRBD2 (5 bases each). The CDR3 length is 16 residues. V shed 2 bases and J shed 1 base, with 14 bases lying between them. From germline, CDR1 is DFQATT and CDR2 SNEGSKA (reference sequence). The CDR3 here is CSARKRAGLNTGELFF. The CDR3 DNA is TGCAGTGCTAGAAAGAGGGCAGGGCTGAACACCGGGGAGCTGTTTTTT.

This chain uses TRBV7-3 with TRBJ2-1; 14 bases match TRBD2. The V segment lost 8 bases and the J segment 1 base; nucleotides outside the gene matches: 10. The CDR3 is 18 residues long. Looked up from germline, CDR1 is SGHTA and CDR2 is FQGTGA. The CDR3 loop reads CASANPGLAGVSYNEQFF. CDR3 nucleotides: TGTGCCAGCGCCAACCCGGGACTAGCGGGGGTTTCCTACAATGAGCAGTTCTTC.

This clonotype was counted a few times. The rearrangement uses TRBV25-1 and TRBJ2-1, with 7 bases that match TRBD1. The V gene's germline CDR1 is MGHDK and CDR2 SYGVNS. CDR3 length: 12 amino acids. V shed 6 bases and J 14 bases; nucleotides not matched to a gene: 10. CDR3 in amino acids: CASSERQGIKFF. DNA of the CDR3: TGTGCCAGCAGCGAGAGACAGGGTATAAAGTTCTTC.

This sequence joins TRBV27 and TRBJ2-7; possibly TRBD1 for D (5 bases). Germline V gene sequence: CDR1 MNHEY, CDR2 SMNVEV (reference sequence). The CDR3 length is 15 residues. V gave up 3 bases and J gave up 0 bases, with 12 bases separating them. The CDR3 coding sequence is TGTGCCAGCAGTTTTGTACAGGCGAACTCCTACGAGCAGTACTTC. Translating gives CASSFVQANSYEQYF.

This clonotype was seen a handful of times. J is TRBJ1-4 and V is TRBV4-1; D perhaps matches TRBD1 (6 bases). Trimming stripped 4 bases from V and 6 bases from J, with 15 bases between. The CDR3 has 15 residues. From germline, CDR1 is MGHRA and CDR2 YSYEKL. The CDR3 DNA is TGCGCCAGCAGCCTGGGGTGGGGGGCTGATGAAAAACTGTTTTTT. It yields the protein CASSLGWGADEKLFF.

Note on this clonotype: In this CDR3 the conserved last residue, phenylalanine or tryptophan, is missing, so a read error is likely. CDR3 amino acids: CASSIGHPDYGYTL. CDR3 sequence (DNA): TGTGCCAGTAGTATAGGACACCCGGACTATGGCTACACCTTA. The genes are TRBV19 and TRBJ1-2; D not certain. The CDR3 length is 14 residues. Deletions cut 1 base from V and 3 bases from J, with 9 bases between. Germline CDR1 LNHDA, CDR2 SQIVND (reference sequence).

The CDR3 reads CASGWTGALNEQFF. CDR3 sequence (DNA): TGTGCCAGCGGCTGGACAGGGGCGCTAAATGAGCAGTTCTTC. V is TRBV2 and J is TRBJ2-1; 9 nucleotides agree with TRBD1. Germline V gives CDR1 SNHLY, CDR2 FYNNEI. The CDR3 is 14 amino acids. V lost 8 bases to trimming and J lost 7 bases; unmatched junction nucleotides: 9.

This clonotype was detected many times. The V call is TRBV7-2, the J call TRBJ2-3, with 8 bases that match TRBD2. The length of the CDR3 is 14 residues. Looked up from germline, CDR1 is SGHTA and CDR2 is FQGNSA. Losses at the gene ends were 1 base for V and 3 bases for J; bases not matched to a gene: 0. The CDR3 loop is CASSLVAGTDTQYF. CDR3 coding DNA: TGTGCCAGCAGCTTAGTAGCGGGGACAGATACGCAGTATTTT. Based on the CDR3 plus reference TRBV7-2 and TRBJ2-3, the full variable domain is GAGVSQSPSNKVTEKGKDVELRCDPISGHTALYWYRQSLGQGLEFLIYFQGNSAPDKSGLPSDRFSAERTGGSVSTLTIQRTQQEDSAVYLCASSLVAGTDTQYFGPGTRLTVL.

The chain joins TRBV5-4 to TRBJ2-1, with D tentatively TRBD1 or TRBD2 (6 bases each). The germline V and J ends were trimmed by 4 bases and 0 bases, with 14 bases remaining between them. The CDR3 loop spans 16 amino acids. Germline V CDR1 and CDR2: SGHNT, YYREEE (reference sequence). Here the CDR3 DNA reads TGTGCCAGCAGCCCCCGGGGGCAGAGCTCCTACAATGAGCAGTTCTTC. It translates to CASSPRGQSSYNEQFF.

This clonotype was observed at least ten times. The CDR3 spells CASSTGQGNNSPLHF. The CDR3 bases are TGTGCCAGCAGCACGGGACAGGGGAATAATTCACCCCTCCACTTT. The chain employs TRBV7-6 and TRBJ1-6, with 10 bases identical to TRBD1. CDR1 and CDR2 from the germline V gene are SGHVS and FNYEAQ. This CDR3 has 15 amino acids. The trim removed 5 bases at V and 5 bases at J, leaving 3 bases unmatched.

The J gene is TRBJ2-7, the V gene TRBV6-1; D unresolved. Germline CDR1 is MNHNS and CDR2 is SASEGT. This CDR3 comprises 12 residues. Trimming stripped 3 bases from V and 4 bases from J, with 7 bases between. CDR3 loop: CASSEVGYEQYF. In nucleotides, the CDR3 is TGTGCCAGCAGTGAGGTGGGGTACGAGCAGTACTTC.